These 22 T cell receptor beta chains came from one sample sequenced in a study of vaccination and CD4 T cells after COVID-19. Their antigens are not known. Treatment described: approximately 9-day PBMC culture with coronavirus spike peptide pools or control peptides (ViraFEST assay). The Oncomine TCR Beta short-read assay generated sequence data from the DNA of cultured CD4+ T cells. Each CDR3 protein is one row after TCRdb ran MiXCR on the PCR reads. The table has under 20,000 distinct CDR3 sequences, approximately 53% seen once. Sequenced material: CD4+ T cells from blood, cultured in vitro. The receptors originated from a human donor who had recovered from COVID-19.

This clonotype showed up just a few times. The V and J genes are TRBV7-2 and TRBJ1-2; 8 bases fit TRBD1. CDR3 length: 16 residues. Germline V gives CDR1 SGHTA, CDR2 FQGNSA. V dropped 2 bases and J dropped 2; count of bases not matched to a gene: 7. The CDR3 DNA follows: TGTGCCAGCAGCTTATCCGGGACAGGACTAAACTATGGCTACACCTTC. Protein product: CASSLSGTGLNYGYTF.

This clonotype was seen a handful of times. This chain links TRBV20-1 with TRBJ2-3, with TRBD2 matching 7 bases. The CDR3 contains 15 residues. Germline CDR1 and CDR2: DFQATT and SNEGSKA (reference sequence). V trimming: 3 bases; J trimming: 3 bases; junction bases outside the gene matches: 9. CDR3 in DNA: TGCAGTGCTAGGGGTACTAGCGCGAAGACAGATACGCAGTATTTT. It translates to CSARGTSAKTDTQYF.

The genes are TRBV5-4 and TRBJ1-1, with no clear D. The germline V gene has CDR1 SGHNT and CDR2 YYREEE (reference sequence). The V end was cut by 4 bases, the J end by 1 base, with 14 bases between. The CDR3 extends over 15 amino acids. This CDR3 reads CASSPSGLSNTEAFF. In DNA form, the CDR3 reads TGTGCCAGCAGCCCTTCCGGGCTGTCGAACACTGAAGCTTTCTTT.

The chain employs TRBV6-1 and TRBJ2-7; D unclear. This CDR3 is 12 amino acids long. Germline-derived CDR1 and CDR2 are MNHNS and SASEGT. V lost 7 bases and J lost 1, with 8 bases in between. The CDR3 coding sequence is TGTGCCAGCAATAGAGGTTCCTACGAGCAGTACTTC. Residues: CASNRGSYEQYF.

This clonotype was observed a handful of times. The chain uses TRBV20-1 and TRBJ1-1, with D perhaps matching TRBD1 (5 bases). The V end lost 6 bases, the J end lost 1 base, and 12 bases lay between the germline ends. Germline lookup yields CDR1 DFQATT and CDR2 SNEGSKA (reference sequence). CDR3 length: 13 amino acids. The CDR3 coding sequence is TGCAGTGCGCGCCACAGGCGGAACACTGAAGCTTTCTTT. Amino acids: CSARHRRNTEAFF.

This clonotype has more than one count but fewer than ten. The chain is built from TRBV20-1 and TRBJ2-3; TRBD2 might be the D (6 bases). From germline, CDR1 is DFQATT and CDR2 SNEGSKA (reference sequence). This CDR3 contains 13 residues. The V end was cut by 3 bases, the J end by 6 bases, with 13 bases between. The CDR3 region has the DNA TGCAGTGCTAGCGGGAGTGGGCAGGATACGCAGTATTTT. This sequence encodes CSASGSGQDTQYF.

The CDR3 DNA is TGTGCCAGCTCACCACTCCAATCTCGGACTAGAAGCCAAGAGACCCAGTACTTC. Translation: CASSPLQSRTRSQETQYF. The chain uses TRBV18 and TRBJ2-5; TRBD2 matches at 7 bases. In germline, CDR1 is KGHSH, CDR2 LQKENI. The CDR3 is made up of 18 amino acids. After removal of 1 base from V and 1 base from J, the junction contained 12 bases not matched to a gene.

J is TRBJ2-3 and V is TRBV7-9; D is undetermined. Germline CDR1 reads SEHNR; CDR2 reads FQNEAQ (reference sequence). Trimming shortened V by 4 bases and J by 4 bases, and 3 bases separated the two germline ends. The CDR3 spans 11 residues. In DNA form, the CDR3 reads TGTGCCAGCAGCTCGGCAGATACGCAGTATTTT. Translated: CASSSADTQYF.

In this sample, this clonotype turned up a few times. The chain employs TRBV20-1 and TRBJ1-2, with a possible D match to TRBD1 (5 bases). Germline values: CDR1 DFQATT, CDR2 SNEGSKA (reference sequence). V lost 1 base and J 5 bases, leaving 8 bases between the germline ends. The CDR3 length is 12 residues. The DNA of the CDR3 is TGCAGTGCTAGAGTGCGGGGGTATGGCTACACCTTC. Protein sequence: CSARVRGYGYTF.

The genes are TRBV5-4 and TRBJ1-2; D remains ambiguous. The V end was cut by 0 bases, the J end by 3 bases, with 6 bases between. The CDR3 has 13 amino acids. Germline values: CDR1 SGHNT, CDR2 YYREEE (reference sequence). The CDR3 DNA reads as TGTGCCAGCAGCTTGGAAGCGGACTATGGCTACACCTTC. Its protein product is CASSLEADYGYTF.

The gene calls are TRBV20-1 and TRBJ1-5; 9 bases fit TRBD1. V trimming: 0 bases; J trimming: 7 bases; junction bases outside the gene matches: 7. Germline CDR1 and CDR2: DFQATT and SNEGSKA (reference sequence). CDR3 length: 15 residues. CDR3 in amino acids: CSARDLRQGDQPQHF. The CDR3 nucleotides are TGCAGTGCTAGAGATCTAAGACAGGGGGACCAGCCCCAGCATTTT.

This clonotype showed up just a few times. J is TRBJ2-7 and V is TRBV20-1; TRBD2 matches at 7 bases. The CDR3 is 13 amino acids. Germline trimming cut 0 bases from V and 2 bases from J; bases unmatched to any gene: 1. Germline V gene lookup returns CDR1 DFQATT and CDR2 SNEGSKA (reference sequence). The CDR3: CSARDSGTYEQYF. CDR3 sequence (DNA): TGCAGTGCTAGAGACAGCGGGACCTACGAGCAGTACTTC.

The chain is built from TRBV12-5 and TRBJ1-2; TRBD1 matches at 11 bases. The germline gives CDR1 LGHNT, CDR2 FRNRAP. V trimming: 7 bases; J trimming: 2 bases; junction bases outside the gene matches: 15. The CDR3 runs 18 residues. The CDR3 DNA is TGTGCTAGTGTCTCGGACAGGGGGCTTAAGTTACTGAACTATGGCTACACCTTC. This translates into CASVSDRGLKLLNYGYTF.

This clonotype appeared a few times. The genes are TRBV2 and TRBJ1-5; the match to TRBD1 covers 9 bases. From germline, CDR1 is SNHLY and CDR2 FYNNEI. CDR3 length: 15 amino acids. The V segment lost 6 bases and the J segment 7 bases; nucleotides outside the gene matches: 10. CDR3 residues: CASSLEGQGNQPQHF. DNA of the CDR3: TGTGCCAGCAGCCTAGAAGGACAGGGGAACCAGCCCCAGCATTTT.

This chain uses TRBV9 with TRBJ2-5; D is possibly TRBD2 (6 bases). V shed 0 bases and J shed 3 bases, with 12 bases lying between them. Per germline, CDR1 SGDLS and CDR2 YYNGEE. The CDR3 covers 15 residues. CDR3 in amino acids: CASSVGLEGEETQYF. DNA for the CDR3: TGTGCCAGCAGCGTAGGACTAGAGGGAGAAGAGACCCAGTACTTC.

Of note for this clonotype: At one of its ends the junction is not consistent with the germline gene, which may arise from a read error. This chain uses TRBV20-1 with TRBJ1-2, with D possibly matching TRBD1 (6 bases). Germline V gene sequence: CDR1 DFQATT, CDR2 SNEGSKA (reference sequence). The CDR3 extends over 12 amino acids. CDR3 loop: CSARRGGSGHTF. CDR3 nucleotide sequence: TGCAGTGCTAGAAGGGGGGGGTCTGGCCACACCTTC.

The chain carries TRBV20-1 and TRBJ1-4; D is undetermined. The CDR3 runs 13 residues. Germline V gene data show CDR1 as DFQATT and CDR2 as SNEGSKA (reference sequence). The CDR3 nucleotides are TGCAGCGCTTATGGCCCAACTAATGAAAAACTGTTTTTT. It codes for CSAYGPTNEKLFF.

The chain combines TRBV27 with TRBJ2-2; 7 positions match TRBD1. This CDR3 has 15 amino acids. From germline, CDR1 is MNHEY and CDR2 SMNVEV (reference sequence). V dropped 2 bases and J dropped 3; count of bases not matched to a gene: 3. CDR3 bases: TGTGCCAGCAGTTTAGGAGACAGGGACACCGGGGAGCTGTTTTTT. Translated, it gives CASSLGDRDTGELFF.

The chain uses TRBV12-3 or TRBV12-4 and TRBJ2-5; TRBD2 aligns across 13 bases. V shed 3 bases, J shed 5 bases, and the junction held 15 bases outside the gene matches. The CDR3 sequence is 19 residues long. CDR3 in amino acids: CASSLSTGTSGASAETQYF. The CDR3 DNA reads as TGTGCCAGCAGTTTGAGTACCGGGACTAGCGGGGCGTCGGCGGAGACCCAGTACTTC.

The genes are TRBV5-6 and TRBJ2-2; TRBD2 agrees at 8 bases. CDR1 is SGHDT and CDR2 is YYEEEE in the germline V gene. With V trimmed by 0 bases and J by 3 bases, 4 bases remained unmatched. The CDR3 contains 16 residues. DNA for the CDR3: TGTGCCAGCAGCTTGGGTGCGCGGGAGGACACCGGGGAGCTGTTTTTT. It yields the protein CASSLGAREDTGELFF.

The CDR3 bases are TGTGCCAGCACTAGGGACAGGGACACCGGGGAGCTGTTTTTT. This translates into CASTRDRDTGELFF. The rearrangement links TRBV6-2 or TRBV6-3 to TRBJ2-2, with TRBD1 matching 9 bases. The CDR3 consists of 14 residues. V shed 7 bases and J 3 bases; nucleotides not matched to a gene: 3. Per germline, CDR1 MNHEY and CDR2 SVGEGT.

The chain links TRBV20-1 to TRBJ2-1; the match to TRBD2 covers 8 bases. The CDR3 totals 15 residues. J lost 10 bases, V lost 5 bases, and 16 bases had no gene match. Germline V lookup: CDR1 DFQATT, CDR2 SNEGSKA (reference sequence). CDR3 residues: CSALRSGLVSYEQFF. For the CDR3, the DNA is TGCAGTGCTCTTAGGTCGGGACTAGTCTCCTACGAGCAGTTCTTC.